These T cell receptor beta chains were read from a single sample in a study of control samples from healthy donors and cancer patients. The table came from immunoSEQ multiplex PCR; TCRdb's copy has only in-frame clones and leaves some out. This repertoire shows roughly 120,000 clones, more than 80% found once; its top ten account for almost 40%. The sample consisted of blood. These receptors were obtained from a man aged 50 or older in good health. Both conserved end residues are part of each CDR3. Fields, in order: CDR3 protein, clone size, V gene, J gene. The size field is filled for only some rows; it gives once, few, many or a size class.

cdr3_aa: CASSPRGAGYEQYF
clone_size: NA
v_call: TRBV25-1
j_call: TRBJ2-7

cdr3_aa: CASSRSRPGTGGAWGQFF
clone_size: NA
v_call: TRBV4-3
j_call: TRBJ2-1

cdr3_aa: CASSPGLAGGRSYNEQFF
clone_size: NA
v_call: TRBV6-2/TRBV6-3
j_call: TRBJ2-1

cdr3_aa: CASSDQGRGGRETQYF
clone_size: NA
v_call: TRBV19
j_call: TRBJ2-5

cdr3_aa: CASSPSRPGGWGYTF
clone_size: once
v_call: TRBV7-9
j_call: TRBJ1-2

cdr3_aa: CATSDKGTGGFGELFF
clone_size: NA
v_call: TRBV24-1
j_call: TRBJ2-2

cdr3_aa: CASSGAAYNEQFF
clone_size: NA
v_call: TRBV25-1
j_call: TRBJ2-1

cdr3_aa: CASSQERGLAGVQETQYF
clone_size: NA
v_call: TRBV4-2
j_call: TRBJ2-5

cdr3_aa: CASSRSGIQTYEQYF
clone_size: NA
v_call: TRBV3-1/TRBV3-2
j_call: TRBJ2-7

cdr3_aa: CASSIVLTGPYEQYF
clone_size: NA
v_call: TRBV19
j_call: TRBJ2-7

cdr3_aa: CASSPTGNQPQHF
clone_size: NA
v_call: TRBV6-6
j_call: TRBJ1-5

cdr3_aa: CASSTDPGRSPYGYTF
clone_size: NA
v_call: TRBV19
j_call: TRBJ1-2

cdr3_aa: CASSPLAAGVTGELFF
clone_size: NA
v_call: TRBV7-6
j_call: TRBJ2-2

cdr3_aa: CASSQDMGVYEQYF
clone_size: NA
v_call: TRBV3-1/TRBV3-2
j_call: TRBJ2-7

cdr3_aa: CAWSAGHINTEAFF
clone_size: NA
v_call: TRBV30
j_call: TRBJ1-1

cdr3_aa: CATSAGLGTDTQYF
clone_size: few
v_call: TRBV15
j_call: TRBJ2-3

cdr3_aa: CASSQDRVDYGYTF
clone_size: NA
v_call: TRBV18
j_call: TRBJ1-2

cdr3_aa: CASNPGQGAGNTIYF
clone_size: NA
v_call: TRBV6-5
j_call: TRBJ1-3

cdr3_aa: CASSLHGQTYEQYF
clone_size: NA
v_call: TRBV3-1/TRBV3-2
j_call: TRBJ2-7

cdr3_aa: CASSDSGDSPNSGNTIYF
clone_size: NA
v_call: TRBV6-4
j_call: TRBJ1-3

cdr3_aa: CASSGPGLAGSYQETQYF
clone_size: NA
v_call: TRBV2
j_call: TRBJ2-5

cdr3_aa: CASSTGQDYGYTF
clone_size: NA
v_call: TRBV27
j_call: TRBJ1-2

cdr3_aa: CASSLSQSYNEQFF
clone_size: NA
v_call: TRBV7-2
j_call: TRBJ2-1

cdr3_aa: CASSPGQGLGSYEQYF
clone_size: NA
v_call: TRBV5-5
j_call: TRBJ2-7

cdr3_aa: CASSLETSSTDTQYF
clone_size: NA
v_call: TRBV7-9
j_call: TRBJ2-3

cdr3_aa: CASSGWEGDSPLHF
clone_size: NA
v_call: TRBV28
j_call: TRBJ1-6

cdr3_aa: CSAGTGSTEKLFF
clone_size: NA
v_call: TRBV29-1
j_call: TRBJ1-4

cdr3_aa: CASSPSGGPTEAFF
clone_size: NA
v_call: TRBV5-1
j_call: TRBJ1-1

cdr3_aa: CASSLLGLAGDTQYF
clone_size: NA
v_call: TRBV5-1
j_call: TRBJ2-3

cdr3_aa: CASSLGLQGGTGELFF
clone_size: once
v_call: TRBV5-6
j_call: TRBJ2-2

cdr3_aa: CASNPLDRTGMGNTEAFF
clone_size: NA
v_call: TRBV27
j_call: TRBJ1-1

cdr3_aa: CASSLIWTAYEQYF
clone_size: NA
v_call: TRBV5-5
j_call: TRBJ2-7

cdr3_aa: CASSSDRGLEKLFF
clone_size: NA
v_call: TRBV9
j_call: TRBJ1-4

cdr3_aa: CASSLEARGTQYF
clone_size: NA
v_call: TRBV28
j_call: TRBJ2-3

cdr3_aa: CASRISETWDSPSAGFSPLHF
clone_size: NA
v_call: TRBV14
j_call: TRBJ1-6

cdr3_aa: CASSVGQKGNYGYTF
clone_size: NA
v_call: TRBV9
j_call: TRBJ1-2

cdr3_aa: CASSIRQSTDTQYF
clone_size: NA
v_call: TRBV19
j_call: TRBJ2-3

cdr3_aa: CASTGTGGGQPQHF
clone_size: NA
v_call: TRBV2
j_call: TRBJ1-5

cdr3_aa: CASSLSSVSYEQYF
clone_size: NA
v_call: TRBV27
j_call: TRBJ2-7

cdr3_aa: CASSPGTGDEQYF
clone_size: NA
v_call: TRBV18
j_call: TRBJ2-7

cdr3_aa: CAISTKGLAGANTGELFF
clone_size: once
v_call: TRBV10-3
j_call: TRBJ2-2

cdr3_aa: CASSVYNEQFF
clone_size: NA
v_call: TRBV2
j_call: TRBJ2-1

cdr3_aa: CASSAGQGPYEQYF
clone_size: NA
v_call: TRBV27
j_call: TRBJ2-7

cdr3_aa: CASRGPSVNQPQHF
clone_size: NA
v_call: TRBV19
j_call: TRBJ1-5

cdr3_aa: CASSLRGGVETQYF
clone_size: many
v_call: TRBV11-2
j_call: TRBJ2-5

cdr3_aa: CASSSRNEQYF
clone_size: NA
v_call: TRBV11-2
j_call: TRBJ2-7

cdr3_aa: CASRNNEQFF
clone_size: NA
v_call: TRBV2
j_call: TRBJ2-1

cdr3_aa: CASSTSDTEAFF
clone_size: NA
v_call: TRBV6-2/TRBV6-3
j_call: TRBJ1-1

cdr3_aa: CSASVTAGELFF
clone_size: NA
v_call: TRBV20-1
j_call: TRBJ2-2

cdr3_aa: CSVEENRQGEAFF
clone_size: NA
v_call: TRBV29-1
j_call: TRBJ1-1

cdr3_aa: CASSQANPGVDYGYTF
clone_size: NA
v_call: TRBV4-3
j_call: TRBJ1-2

cdr3_aa: CAWSSGPSYRVGQNIQYF
clone_size: NA
v_call: TRBV30
j_call: TRBJ2-4

cdr3_aa: CASSLERKNTEAFF
clone_size: NA
v_call: TRBV7-2
j_call: TRBJ1-1

cdr3_aa: CASSFTGGSETQYF
clone_size: NA
v_call: TRBV9
j_call: TRBJ2-5

cdr3_aa: CASANGGGLREQYF
clone_size: NA
v_call: TRBV6-5
j_call: TRBJ2-7

cdr3_aa: CASSPRTGSEQFF
clone_size: once
v_call: TRBV7-8
j_call: TRBJ2-1

cdr3_aa: CASSTRQGPREQYF
clone_size: NA
v_call: TRBV27
j_call: TRBJ2-7

cdr3_aa: CASSSQGTNEKLFF
clone_size: NA
v_call: TRBV7-2
j_call: TRBJ1-4

cdr3_aa: CASTAPSSGADTQYF
clone_size: NA
v_call: TRBV2
j_call: TRBJ2-3